These 28 T cell receptor beta chains were all obtained from the same sample, sequenced in a study of graft-versus-host responses after intestinal transplantation. These TCRs' antigens remain unknown. Clones were sequenced by immunoSEQ multiplex PCR, and TCRdb holds only the in-frame ones, with some missing. The sample holds about 51,000 clones, around 90% seen once. The specimen was unstimulated CD4+ T cells sorted from spleen or lymph node cells, collected before transplant. The receptors derive from a human donor who was the organ donor for an intestinal transplant.

The chain combines TRBV28 with TRBJ2-7, with D perhaps TRBD1 (6 bases). The CDR3 sequence is 13 residues long. V was shortened by 5 bases and J by 3 bases, with 11 bases between the two germline ends. CDR1 is MDHEN, CDR2 SYDVKM, per germline. CDR3 sequence reads: CASSPTGFYEQYF. In nucleotides, the CDR3 is TGTGCCAGCAGTCCGACAGGTTTCTACGAGCAGTACTTC.

The chain uses TRBV6-5 and TRBJ2-7; TRBD1 aligns across 7 bases. The CDR3 has 14 amino acids. Germline V gene lookup returns CDR1 MNHEY and CDR2 SVGAGI. V dropped 4 bases and J dropped 2; count of bases not matched to a gene: 5. This CDR3 reads CASSSQGDTYEQYF. CDR3 bases: TGTGCCAGCAGTTCCCAGGGGGACACCTACGAGCAGTACTTC.

The gene calls are TRBV9 and TRBJ2-1; TRBD2 matches 9 bases. Germline lookup yields CDR1 SGDLS and CDR2 YYNGEE. The CDR3 has 16 amino acids. Trimming removed 0 bases from V and 9 bases from J; junction bases left unmatched: 10. CDR3 in DNA: TGTGCCAGCAGCGTAGTTTTGGCGGGAGGGCTCTCTGAGCAGTTCTTC. Translated: CASSVVLAGGLSEQFF.

This clone was detected a few times. The rearrangement uses TRBV2 and TRBJ2-7; D uncertain. The CDR3 length is 11 residues. Germline V gives CDR1 SNHLY, CDR2 FYNNEI. The V gene lost 3 bases and the J gene lost 3 bases, with 3 bases spanning the gap. The DNA for the CDR3 is TGTGCCAGCAGTGACAGCTACGAGCAGTACTTC. It translates to CASSDSYEQYF.

The CDR3 spells CASDGNQVATEQYF. The CDR3 nucleotides are TGTGCCAGCGACGGTAATCAGGTGGCCACCGAGCAGTACTTC. The gene calls are TRBV28 and TRBJ2-7; D gene uncertain. This CDR3 is 14 amino acids long. Germline V gives CDR1 MDHEN, CDR2 SYDVKM. Trimming took 8 bases from V and 6 from J, leaving 20 bases between them.

V gene TRBV11-2 combines with J gene TRBJ2-3; possible D gene TRBD2, 5 bases. The length of the CDR3 is 14 residues. Germline V gene data show CDR1 as SGHAT and CDR2 as FQNNGV. The germline V and J ends were trimmed by 1 base and 6 bases, with 11 bases remaining between them. CDR3 bases: TGTGCCAGCAGCTTAGTTCCTAGCCCCGATACGCAGTATTTT. Protein: CASSLVPSPDTQYF.

The chain employs TRBV7-9 and TRBJ1-3, with a weak D call TRBD1 (6 bases). Germline lookup yields CDR1 SEHNR and CDR2 FQNEAQ (reference sequence). V was pared by 5 bases and J by 4 bases, with 18 bases between. CDR3 length equals 16 residues. CDR3 sequence: CASSEPRQAPGNTIYF. In nucleotides, the CDR3 is TGTGCCAGCAGCGAACCAAGACAGGCACCAGGAAACACCATATATTTT.

The gene calls are TRBV5-6 and TRBJ1-4; no reliable D call. From germline, CDR1 is SGHDT and CDR2 YYEEEE. The V gene lost 4 bases and the J gene lost 8 bases, with 15 bases spanning the gap. The length of the CDR3 is 14 residues. DNA for the CDR3: TGTGCCAGCAGCGACGTACAGTTGCAGGAAAAACTGTTTTTT. As protein: CASSDVQLQEKLFF.

The sample holds one count of this clone. This sequence joins TRBV28 and TRBJ1-2; the D gene is possibly TRBD1 (5 bases). Germline V gene sequence: CDR1 MDHEN, CDR2 SYDVKM. CDR3 size: 15 residues. Trimming left V 5 bases short and J 6 bases short, with 19 bases between. Here the CDR3 reads CASSPHTVQGNGYTF. The CDR3 DNA follows: TGTGCCAGCAGTCCCCACACAGTTCAGGGAAATGGCTACACCTTC.

To note about this clone: Within the sample, other DNA sequences also encode this same CDR3. The chain links TRBV6-5 to TRBJ1-1, with a tentative D call TRBD1 (6 bases). Germline V gene data show CDR1 as MNHEY and CDR2 as SVGAGI. The CDR3 has 14 amino acids. The V gene lost 8 bases and the J gene lost 1 base, with 14 bases spanning the gap. The CDR3 DNA reads TGTGCCAGCGGTTCCGGACAGACGAACACTGAAGCTTTCTTT. Translated, it gives CASGSGQTNTEAFF.

With respect to this clone: The junction shows a germline mismatch at one end, possibly a read error. This chain joins TRBV6-1 and TRBJ1-2; maybe TRBD1 (6 bases). Germline-derived CDR1 and CDR2 are MNHNS and SASEGT. This CDR3 region has 12 residues. The DNA of the CDR3 is TGTGCCAGCAGTGAAGCGCTGGGGGACAACTACTTC. This translates into CASSEALGDNYF.

The chain links TRBV28 to TRBJ1-2; the match to TRBD1 covers 9 bases. V was clipped by 4 bases and J by 4 bases; unmatched bases: 10. Germline V lookup: CDR1 MDHEN, CDR2 SYDVKM. The CDR3 runs to 16 residues. CDR3 sequence: CASSSFHRGQGYGYTF. CDR3 sequence (DNA): TGTGCCAGCAGTTCCTTTCATCGGGGACAGGGCTATGGCTACACCTTC.

This rearrangement joins TRBV30 to TRBJ1-5; D call uncertain. The CDR3 length is 14 residues. Trimming pared 0 bases from V and 2 bases from J, leaving 8 bases between. The germline V gene encodes CDR1 GTSNPN and CDR2 SVGIG (reference sequence). CDR3 sequence: CAWSVGPGNQPQHF. The CDR3 DNA sequence: TGTGCCTGGAGTGTTGGGCCGGGCAATCAGCCCCAGCATTTT. Complete variable domain (other parts from reference TRBV30 and TRBJ1-5): SQTIHQWPATLVQPVGSPLSLECTVEGTSNPNLYWYRQAAGRGLQLLFYSVGIGQISSEVPQNLSASRPQDRQFILSSKKLLLSDSGFYLCAWSVGPGNQPQHFGDGTRLSIL.

The V and J genes are TRBV5-1 and TRBJ2-3; maybe TRBD1 (6 bases). Trimming removed 5 bases from V and 2 bases from J, with 15 bases in between. The CDR3 has 15 residues. The germline gives CDR1 SGHRS, CDR2 YFSETQ. The CDR3 sequence is CASSDRRTPTDTQYF. The CDR3 nucleotides are TGCGCCAGCAGTGACAGGCGGACCCCCACAGATACGCAGTATTTT.

This clone was observed a handful of times. The chain uses TRBV9 and TRBJ2-3; D might be TRBD2 (6 bases). Germline values: CDR1 SGDLS, CDR2 YYNGEE. V was trimmed by 1 base and J by 0 bases, leaving 9 bases between them. This CDR3 region has 15 residues. CDR3 in DNA: TGTGCCAGCAGCGTACTAGCGAGGAGCACAGATACGCAGTATTTT. This sequence encodes CASSVLARSTDTQYF.

The V gene is TRBV7-3, the J gene TRBJ2-1; 8 nucleotides match TRBD1. With V trimmed by 6 bases and J by 6 bases, 7 bases remained unmatched. CDR1 and CDR2 from the germline V gene are SGHTA and FQGTGA. This CDR3 region has 14 residues. The CDR3 protein is CASSLDRALNEQFF. The CDR3 nucleotides read TGTGCCAGCAGTTTGGACAGGGCCCTCAATGAGCAGTTCTTC. The whole variable domain, remainder taken from reference TRBV7-3 and TRBJ2-1, is GAGVSQTPSNKVTEKGKYVELRCDPISGHTALYWYRQSLGQGPEFLIYFQGTGAADDSGLPNDRFFAVRPEGSVSTLKIQRTERGDSAVYLCASSLDRALNEQFFGPGTRLTVL.

V gene TRBV9 combines with J gene TRBJ2-2; 8 nucleotides match TRBD2. Germline CDR1 and CDR2: SGDLS and YYNGEE. J was trimmed by 4 bases and V by 0 bases; bases with no gene match: 8. The CDR3 has 17 residues. The CDR3, as DNA: TGTGCCAGCAGCGTAGGAAGCGGGAGTCTGGGCACCGGGGAGCTGTTTTTT. As protein: CASSVGSGSLGTGELFF.

DNA for the CDR3: TGTGCCAGCAGTAGGACAGGGGGAGGCAATCAGCCCCAGCATTTT. Protein sequence: CASSRTGGGNQPQHF. The chain joins TRBV28 to TRBJ1-5; 10 bases are shared with TRBD1. The CDR3 has 15 residues. V lost 5 bases to trimming and J lost 2 bases; unmatched junction nucleotides: 3. Looked up from germline, CDR1 is MDHEN and CDR2 is SYDVKM.

The chain combines TRBV5-4 with TRBJ2-3; D perhaps matches TRBD1 (5 bases). V gave up 9 bases and J gave up 4 bases, with 15 bases separating them. From germline, CDR1 is SGHNT and CDR2 YYREEE (reference sequence). CDR3 length: 13 residues. CDR3 region: CATKETAPDTQYF. Here the CDR3 DNA reads TGTGCCACTAAAGAGACAGCCCCAGATACGCAGTATTTT.

This clone was counted a single time. This specimen includes other DNA sequences encoding the same CDR3. This CDR3 reads CASSLTGGWETQYF. DNA of the CDR3: TGTGCCAGCAGTCTGACAGGGGGGTGGGAGACCCAGTACTTC. The chain is built from TRBV28 and TRBJ2-5; 9 nucleotides align to TRBD1. Trimming took 5 bases from V and 5 from J; bases not matched to a gene: 6. The CDR3 consists of 14 residues. Germline V gene sequence: CDR1 MDHEN, CDR2 SYDVKM.

This sequence joins TRBV4-1 and TRBJ2-3, with 11 nucleotides matching TRBD2. After removal of 1 base from V and 2 bases from J, the junction contained 5 bases not matched to a gene. This CDR3 region has 17 residues. Germline CDR1 MGHRA, CDR2 YSYEKL. Written as DNA, the CDR3 is TGCGCCAGCAGCCAAGTGGGACTAGCGGCCTCCACAGATACGCAGTATTTT. This gives the protein CASSQVGLAASTDTQYF.

The chain uses TRBV7-2 and TRBJ1-5, with D maybe TRBD1 (6 bases). With 5 bases removed from V and 3 bases from J, the gap between germline ends came to 20 bases. Looked up from germline, CDR1 is SGHTA and CDR2 is FQGNSA. This CDR3 spans 17 amino acids. The CDR3 DNA reads as TGTGCCAGCAGCCCCTCGGCGGGGGCGAAACTCAATCAGCCCCAGCATTTT. This gives the protein CASSPSAGAKLNQPQHF.

V is TRBV7-2 and J is TRBJ1-1, with no clear D. CDR1 SGHTA and CDR2 FQGNSA come from the germline V gene. The CDR3 length is 14 residues. V lost 1 base to trimming and J lost 0 bases, with 6 bases between them. CDR3 nucleotide sequence: TGTGCCAGCAGCTTAGGGAGGGTGAACACTGAAGCTTTCTTT. It codes for CASSLGRVNTEAFF.

CDR3 residues: CAVTRDSEETQYF. The CDR3 coding sequence is TGTGCCGTAACCCGGGACAGCGAAGAGACCCAGTACTTC. The rearrangement joins TRBV10-3 to TRBJ2-5, with 7 bases identical to TRBD1. With V trimmed by 11 bases and J by 3 bases, 9 bases remained unmatched. Germline CDR1 reads ENHRY; CDR2 reads SYGVKD. The CDR3 sequence is 13 residues long.

The chain has TRBV10-3 and TRBJ2-7; 10 bases align to TRBD2. The V segment lost 4 bases and the J segment 1 base; nucleotides outside the gene matches: 10. This CDR3 region has 17 residues. Per germline, CDR1 ENHRY and CDR2 SYGVKD. The CDR3 loop reads CAISGGSGRSTSYEQYF. Here the CDR3 DNA reads TGTGCCATCAGTGGGGGTAGCGGGAGGTCAACTTCCTACGAGCAGTACTTC.

V is TRBV28 and J is TRBJ1-1, with TRBD1 matching 12 bases. CDR1 and CDR2 from the germline V gene are MDHEN and SYDVKM. Trimming at V came to 5 bases and at J to 4 bases, leaving 5 bases not matched to a gene. CDR3 length: 15 amino acids. The DNA for the CDR3 is TGTGCCAGCAGTCCCCTGGGACAGGGGGCCACTGAAGCTTTCTTT. It yields the protein CASSPLGQGATEAFF.

This sequence joins TRBV28 and TRBJ1-2; D gene uncertain. The CDR3 has 15 residues. CDR1 is MDHEN and CDR2 is SYDVKM in the germline V gene. V shed 2 bases and J shed 0 bases, with 10 bases lying between them. In nucleotides, the CDR3 is TGTGCCAGCAGTTTAGACATCCTCACTAACTATGGCTACACCTTC. Residues: CASSLDILTNYGYTF.

This rearrangement joins TRBV7-9 to TRBJ2-1; 10 nucleotides agree with TRBD1. CDR3 length: 16 residues. J lost 8 bases, V lost 5 bases, and 12 bases had no gene match. Per the germline V gene, CDR1 is SEHNR and CDR2 is FQNEAQ (reference sequence). The CDR3 region has the DNA TGTGCCAGCAGCCGACCCCGGGACAGGGGCCACCATGAGCAGTTCTTC. This translates into CASSRPRDRGHHEQFF. Combining the CDR3 with reference TRBV7-9 and TRBJ2-1 gives the whole variable domain DTGVSQNPRHKITKRGQNVTFRCDPISEHNRLYWYRQTLGQGPEFLTYFQNEAQLEKSRLLSDRFSAERPKGSFSTLEIQRTEQGDSAMYLCASSRPRDRGHHEQFFGPGTRLTVL.